Listed below are T cell receptor beta chains from one sample, sequenced in a study of blood T cell repertoires in COVID-19. Some clones are missing from TCRdb's copy, which holds only in-frame ones; the method was immunoSEQ multiplex PCR. The profile shows under 300,000 clones, 70% to 85% of them singletons. The sequenced sample was peripheral blood. The origin of the receptors is an elderly woman with acute or convalescent COVID-19. Each CDR3 is given with its conserved first and last residue. The D gene is left open where the match is weak. A clone size is listed for some rows: how often the clone was seen (once, few, many), or a class if it is expanded.

clone size	V gene	J gene	D gene	CDR3 DNA	CDR3 protein
.	TRBV18	TRBJ1-2	.	TGTGCCAGCTCACCAGAACAGGGAAGTGGCTACACCTTC	CASSPEQGSGYTF
.	TRBV28	TRBJ2-3	.	TGTGCCAGCAGGCCTCAGGGGCTGGCCTCCTTTTACACAGATACGCAGTATTTT	CASRPQGLASFYTDTQYF
.	TRBV10-2	TRBJ2-7	.	TGCGCCAGCAGTGAGTTCGCGGGACAGTCCTACGAGCAGTACTTC	CASSEFAGQSYEQYF
.	TRBV6-5	TRBJ2-5	TRBD2	TGTGCCAGCAGTTACGGGACTAGCGGACACCAAGAGACCCAGTACTTC	CASSYGTSGHQETQYF
.	TRBV6-5	TRBJ1-4	TRBD1	TGTGCCAGCAGTTCCGGGACAGGGGCTACCCCCGGGGAACTGTTTTTT	CASSSGTGATPGELFF
few	TRBV19	TRBJ1-4	.	TGTGCCAGTAGTATCCGCCCTGGCGGAGCAACTAATGAAAAACTGTTTTTT	CASSIRPGGATNEKLFF
few	TRBV12-3/TRBV12-4	TRBJ2-5	TRBD2	TGTGCCAGCAGGCCCGGGGGGGTCGGGACCCAGTACTTC	CASRPGGVGTQYF
.	TRBV2	TRBJ1-6	TRBD1	TGTGCCAGCAGTACAGCGGGACAGGGGAATTCACCCCTCCACTTT	CASSTAGQGNSPLHF
.	TRBV5-1	TRBJ2-1	.	TGCGCCAGCAGCCCCCCGAGTAATGAGCAGTTCTTC	CASSPPSNEQFF
.	TRBV11-2	TRBJ2-3	TRBD2	TGTGCCAGCAGCCAAGCGGGGGGTAGCACAGATACGCAGTATTTT	CASSQAGGSTDTQYF
.	TRBV16	TRBJ1-5	.	TGTGCCAGCAGCCAATTCTCCGAGGATCAGCCCCAGCATTTT	CASSQFSEDQPQHF
few	TRBV2	TRBJ1-2	TRBD1	TGTGCCAGCGGCAGGACAGGGTCAAATTATGGCTACACCTTC	CASGRTGSNYGYTF
.	TRBV12-3/TRBV12-4	TRBJ2-7	.	TGTGCCAGCGGCCTGTCCCGCGGATACGAGCAGTACTTC	CASGLSRGYEQYF
.	TRBV11-3	TRBJ2-2	.	TGTGCCAGCAGCCGGACAGCGGGGACCGGGGAGCTGTTTTTT	CASSRTAGTGELFF